The sequence of this T cell receptor (beta chain) was determined in a study of early T cells in non-severe SARS-CoV-2 infection. As for the study in general: Unsorted whole-blood RNA was sequenced in bulk, leaving chains unpaired.

For this clonotype: Its antigen remains unidentified.

Study findings and constraints: Reliance on VDJdb matching favored anti-spike CD8 responses; private and CD4 specificities were missed.

Attachment of unique molecular identifiers to individual cDNA molecules was performed. TCRdb ran MiXCR on the 5' RACE reads and lists one entry per CDR3 protein. The sample contains fewer than 25,000 distinct CDR3 sequences, 5.7% of which appear only once. V was pared by 5 bases and J by 0 bases, with 2 bases between. This CDR3 has 12 residues. Germline-derived CDR1 and CDR2 are KGHDR and SFDVKD. The TCR originated in an adult who was a healthcare worker with PCR-confirmed SARS-CoV-2 infection or an uninfected control (not recorded which). Here the sequenced sample was whole blood, taken at baseline. The J gene is TRBJ2-3, the V gene TRBV24-1, with D hard to call. Written as DNA, the CDR3 is TGTGCCACCAGTGTAAGCACAGATACGCAGTATTTT. Encoded protein: CATSVSTDTQYF.